This T cell receptor beta chain came from a study of early T cells in non-severe SARS-CoV-2 infection (dated by TCRdb to about 2021). General notes on the study: Bulk RNA from unsorted whole blood was used for TCR sequencing, so alpha and beta chains could not be paired.

This clonotype was counted a few times. It has no known antigen specificity. One base away there is no much larger clone; base qualities are not given. A case-control design nested within a healthcare worker cohort in London, UK, was used, with weekly nasopharyngeal swab PCR tests and blood sampling performed. Healthcare workers were recruited between 23 and 31 March 2020, during the week of the UK lockdown, and were followed weekly for up to about 16 weeks. Measured from the cysteine to the phenylalanine, the CDR3 is 12 residues long. Kept here is only the CDR3 DNA, which spans 36 bases and is read in frame from base 1. Cut back by 5 bases and 1 base, the V and J ends lie 5 bases apart. CDR1 and CDR2, per the germline V gene, are SGHTA and FQGNSA. On the study overall, not on this receptor specifically: VDJdb matching was skewed toward anti-spike CD8 responses, so virus-specific expansions were likely underestimated and private and CD4 specificities were missed.

Library prep was done by 5' RACE. Sequencer: NextSeq 500. To correct for sequencing error and PCR bias, the TCR library protocol tagged individual cDNA molecules with unique molecular identifiers. Both TCR alpha and beta chains were sequenced, and tight co-correlation was observed between alpha and beta sequence abundances in each sample. In the authors' own workflow: Decombinator V4 was used to annotate the V gene, J gene and CDR3 of the TCR sequences. TCRs were defined as expanded if a significant change between any two time points was detected under a Poisson model with p below 0.0001. TCR abundances were normalised to the total number of TCRs sequenced per sample and expressed as counts per million. TRAV1-2 paired with TRAJ12, TRAJ20 or TRAJ33 defined MAIT TCRs, while TRAV10 paired with TRAJ18 defined iNKT TCRs. VDJdb, accessed on 1 November 2021, was searched for TCRs annotated for CMV, EBV and SARS-CoV-2, and TCRs annotated for more than one antigen were excluded. TCRdb reprocessing: public reads trimmed at Q25 with fastp, clones called with MiXCR, in-frame beta chains kept. Here each entry gathers all rows of one CDR3 protein and keeps the most common genes and DNA. TCRdb's processing, not the authors' own work, is the source of the V and J calls. The sample table lists about 64,000 distinct CDR3 sequences, over 4% of them with a count of one. The top ten hold roughly 5% of the sample.

The TCR was taken from an adult who was a healthcare worker with PCR-confirmed SARS-CoV-2 infection or an uninfected control (not recorded which). Rearrangement joined TRBV7-2 to TRBJ1-1, with the identity of the D gene unclear. The sample consisted of whole blood. The CDR3 region reads CASSPWNTEAFF. The sequenced DNA is TGTGCCAGCAGCCCCTGGAACACTGAAGCTTTCTTT.